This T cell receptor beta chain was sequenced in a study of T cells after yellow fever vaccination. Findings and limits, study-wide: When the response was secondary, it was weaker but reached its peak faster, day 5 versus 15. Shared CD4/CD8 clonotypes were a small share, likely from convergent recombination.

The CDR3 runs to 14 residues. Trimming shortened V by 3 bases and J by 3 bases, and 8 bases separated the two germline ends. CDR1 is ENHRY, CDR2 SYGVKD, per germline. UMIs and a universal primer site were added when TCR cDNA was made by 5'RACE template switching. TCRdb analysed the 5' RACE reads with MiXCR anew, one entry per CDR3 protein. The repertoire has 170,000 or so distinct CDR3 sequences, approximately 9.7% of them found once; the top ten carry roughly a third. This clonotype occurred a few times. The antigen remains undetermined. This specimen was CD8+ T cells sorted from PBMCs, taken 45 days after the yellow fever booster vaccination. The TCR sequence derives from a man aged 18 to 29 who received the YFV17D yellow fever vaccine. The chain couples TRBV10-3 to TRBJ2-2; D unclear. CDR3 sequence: CAISDMAHTGELFF. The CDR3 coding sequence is TGTGCCATCAGTGATATGGCACACACCGGGGAGCTGTTTTTT.